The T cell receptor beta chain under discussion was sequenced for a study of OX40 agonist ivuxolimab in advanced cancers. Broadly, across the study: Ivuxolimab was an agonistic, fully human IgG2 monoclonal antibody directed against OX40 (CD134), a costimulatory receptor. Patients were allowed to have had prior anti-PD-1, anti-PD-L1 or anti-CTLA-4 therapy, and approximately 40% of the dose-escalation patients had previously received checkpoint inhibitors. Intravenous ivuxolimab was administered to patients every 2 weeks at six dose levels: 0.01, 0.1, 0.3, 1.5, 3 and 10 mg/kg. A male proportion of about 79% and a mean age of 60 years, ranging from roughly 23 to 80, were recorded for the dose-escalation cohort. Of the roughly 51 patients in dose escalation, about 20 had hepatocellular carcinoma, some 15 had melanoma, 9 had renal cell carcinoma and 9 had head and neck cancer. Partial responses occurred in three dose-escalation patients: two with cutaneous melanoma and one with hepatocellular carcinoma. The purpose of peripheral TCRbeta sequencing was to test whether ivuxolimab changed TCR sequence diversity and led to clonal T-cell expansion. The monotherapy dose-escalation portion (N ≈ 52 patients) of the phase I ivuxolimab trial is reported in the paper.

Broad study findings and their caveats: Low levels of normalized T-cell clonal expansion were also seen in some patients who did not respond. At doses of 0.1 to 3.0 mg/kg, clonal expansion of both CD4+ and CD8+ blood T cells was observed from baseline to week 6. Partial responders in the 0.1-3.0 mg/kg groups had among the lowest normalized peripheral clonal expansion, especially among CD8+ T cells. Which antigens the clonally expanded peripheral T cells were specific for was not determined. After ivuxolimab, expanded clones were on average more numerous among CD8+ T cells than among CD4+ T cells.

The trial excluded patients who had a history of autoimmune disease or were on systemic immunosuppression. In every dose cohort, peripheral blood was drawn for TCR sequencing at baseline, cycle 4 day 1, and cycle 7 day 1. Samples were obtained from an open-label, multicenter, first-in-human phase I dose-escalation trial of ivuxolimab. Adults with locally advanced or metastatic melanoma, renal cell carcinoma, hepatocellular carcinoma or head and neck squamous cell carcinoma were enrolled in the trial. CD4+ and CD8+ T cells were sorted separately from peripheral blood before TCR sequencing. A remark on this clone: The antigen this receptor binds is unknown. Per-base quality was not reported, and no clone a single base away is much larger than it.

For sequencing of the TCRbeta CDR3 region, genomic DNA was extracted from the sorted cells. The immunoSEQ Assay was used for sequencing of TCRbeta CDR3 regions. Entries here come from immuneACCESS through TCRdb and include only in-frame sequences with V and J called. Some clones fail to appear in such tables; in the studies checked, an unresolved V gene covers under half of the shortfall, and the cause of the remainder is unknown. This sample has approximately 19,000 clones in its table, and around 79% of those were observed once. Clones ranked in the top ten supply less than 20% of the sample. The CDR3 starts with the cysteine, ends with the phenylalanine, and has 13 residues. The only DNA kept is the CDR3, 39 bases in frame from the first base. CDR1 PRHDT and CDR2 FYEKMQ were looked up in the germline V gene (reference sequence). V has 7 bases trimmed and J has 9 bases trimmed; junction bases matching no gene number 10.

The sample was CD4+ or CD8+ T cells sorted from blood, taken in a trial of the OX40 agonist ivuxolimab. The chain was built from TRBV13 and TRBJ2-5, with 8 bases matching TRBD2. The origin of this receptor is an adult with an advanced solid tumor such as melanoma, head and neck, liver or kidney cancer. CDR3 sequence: CASTEAGVRSQYF. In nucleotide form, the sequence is TGTGCCAGCACCGAAGCGGGAGTTAGGTCCCAGTACTTC.